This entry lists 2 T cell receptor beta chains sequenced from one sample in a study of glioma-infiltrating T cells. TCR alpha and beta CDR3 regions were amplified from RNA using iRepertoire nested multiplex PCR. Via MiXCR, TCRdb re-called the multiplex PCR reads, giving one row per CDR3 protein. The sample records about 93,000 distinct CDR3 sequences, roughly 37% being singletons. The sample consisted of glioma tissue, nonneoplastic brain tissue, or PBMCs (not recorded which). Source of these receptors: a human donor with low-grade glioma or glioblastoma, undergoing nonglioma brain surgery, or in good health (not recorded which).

For the CDR3, the DNA is TGCAGTGCTAGAGATAAGGGCTCGCGGGACAGGGTGGGGAAGGAGCATGGCTACACCTTC. This codes for CSARDKGSRDRVGKEHGYTF. The chain uses TRBV20-1 and TRBJ1-2; 9 bases fit TRBD1. This CDR3 is 20 amino acids long. V was pared by 0 bases and J by 6 bases, with 23 bases of the junction left unmatched. Germline V gene sequence: CDR1 DFQATT, CDR2 SNEGSKA (reference sequence).

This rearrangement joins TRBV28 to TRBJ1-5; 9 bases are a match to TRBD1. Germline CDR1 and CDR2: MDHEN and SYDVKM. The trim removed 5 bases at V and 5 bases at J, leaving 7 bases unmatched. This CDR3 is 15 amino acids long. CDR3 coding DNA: TGTGCCAGCAGTACTCAGCGGACAGGGGATCAGCCCCAGCATTTT. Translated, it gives CASSTQRTGDQPQHF.